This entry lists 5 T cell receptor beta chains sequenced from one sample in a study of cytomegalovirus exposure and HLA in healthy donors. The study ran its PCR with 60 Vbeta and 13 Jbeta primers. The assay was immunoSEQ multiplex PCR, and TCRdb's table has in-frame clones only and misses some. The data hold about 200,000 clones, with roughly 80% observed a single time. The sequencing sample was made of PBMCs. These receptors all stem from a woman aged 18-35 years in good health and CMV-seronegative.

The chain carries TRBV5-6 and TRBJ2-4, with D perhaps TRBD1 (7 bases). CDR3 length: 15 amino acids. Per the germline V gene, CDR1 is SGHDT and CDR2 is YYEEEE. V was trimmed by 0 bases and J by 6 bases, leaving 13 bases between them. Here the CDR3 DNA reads TGTGCCAGCAGCTTGGCCTCAGGGGGAGGAAACATTCAGTACTTC. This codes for CASSLASGGGNIQYF.

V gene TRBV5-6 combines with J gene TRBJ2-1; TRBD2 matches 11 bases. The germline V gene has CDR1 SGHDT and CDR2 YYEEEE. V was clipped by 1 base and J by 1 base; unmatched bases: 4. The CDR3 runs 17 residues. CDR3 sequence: CASSLPGTSGSYNEQFF. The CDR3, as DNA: TGTGCCAGCAGCTTGCCCGGGACTAGCGGATCCTACAATGAGCAGTTCTTC.

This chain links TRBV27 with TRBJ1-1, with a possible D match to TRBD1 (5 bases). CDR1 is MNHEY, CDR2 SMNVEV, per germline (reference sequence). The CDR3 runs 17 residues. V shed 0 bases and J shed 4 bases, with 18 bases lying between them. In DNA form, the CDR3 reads TGTGCCAGCAGTTTATCCTTTTTACAGGCGGTGGCCACTGAAGCTTTCTTT. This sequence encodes CASSLSFLQAVATEAFF.

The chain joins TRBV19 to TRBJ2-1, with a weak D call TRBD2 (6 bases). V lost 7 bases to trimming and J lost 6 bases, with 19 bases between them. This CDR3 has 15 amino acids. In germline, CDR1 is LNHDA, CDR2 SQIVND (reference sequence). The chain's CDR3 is CASTIPVAGSNEQFF. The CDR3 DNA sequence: TGTGCCAGTACCATCCCGGTTGCGGGATCCAATGAGCAGTTCTTC.

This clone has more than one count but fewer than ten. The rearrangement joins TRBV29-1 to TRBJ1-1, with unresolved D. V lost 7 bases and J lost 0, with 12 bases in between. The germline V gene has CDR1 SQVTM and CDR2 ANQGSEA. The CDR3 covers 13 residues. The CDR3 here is CSAGEGLNTEAFF. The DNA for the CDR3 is TGCAGCGCCGGGGAGGGATTGAACACTGAAGCTTTCTTT.